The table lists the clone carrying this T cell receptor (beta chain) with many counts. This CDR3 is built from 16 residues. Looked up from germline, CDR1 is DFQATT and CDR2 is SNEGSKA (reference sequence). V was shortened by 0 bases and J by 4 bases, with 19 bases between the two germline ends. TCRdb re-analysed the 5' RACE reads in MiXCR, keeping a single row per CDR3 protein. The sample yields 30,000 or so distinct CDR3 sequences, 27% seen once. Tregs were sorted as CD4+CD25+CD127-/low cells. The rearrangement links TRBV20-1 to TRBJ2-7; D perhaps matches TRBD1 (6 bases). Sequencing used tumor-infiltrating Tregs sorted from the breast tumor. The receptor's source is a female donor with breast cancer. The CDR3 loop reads CSAREGLIGGRYEQYF. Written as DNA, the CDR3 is TGCAGTGCTAGAGAGGGGCTAATTGGGGGCAGGTACGAGCAGTACTTC.